Detailed here is one TCR beta chain. What it recognizes is unknown. Isolation of total RNA was performed on whole blood, with no prior T cell sorting. The data originate from a study of monozygotic twins with inflammatory bowel disease. Study results and caveats: Using the inverse Simpson index, IBD patients had lower TCRbeta diversity than healthy co-twins. Especially with disease activity, IBD patients had fewer clonotypes in common with others than healthy twins did.

Germline V lookup: CDR1 SGHTA, CDR2 FQGNSA. The CDR3 runs 15 residues. For both chains, the TCRalpha and TCRbeta cDNA went through two nested PCRs of about 17 and 10 cycles. TCRdb reanalyzed the 5' RACE reads, giving one entry per CDR3 protein sequence and no DNA. The table lists around 200,000 distinct CDR3 sequences. The sequence was collected from a human donor with ulcerative colitis or Crohn's disease, or a healthy co-twin of an affected twin (not recorded which). The specimen was blood. The chain has TRBV7-2 and TRBJ1-6; TCRdb's D call, TRBD1, is unchecked because there is no DNA. The CDR3: CASSSSGTVNSPLHF.